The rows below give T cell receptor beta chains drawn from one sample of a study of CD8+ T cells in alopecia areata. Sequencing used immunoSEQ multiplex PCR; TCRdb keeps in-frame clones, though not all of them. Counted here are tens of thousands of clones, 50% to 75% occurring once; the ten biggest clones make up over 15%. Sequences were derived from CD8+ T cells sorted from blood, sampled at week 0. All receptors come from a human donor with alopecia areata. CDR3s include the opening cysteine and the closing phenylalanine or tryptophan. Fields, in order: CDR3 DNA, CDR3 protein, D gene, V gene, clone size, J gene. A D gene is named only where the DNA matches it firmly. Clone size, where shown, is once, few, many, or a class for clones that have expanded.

CDR3 DNA: TGTGCCAGCAGTTTACAGGCTAGCGGGAGGGATGAGCAGTTCTTC; CDR3 protein: CASSLQASGRDEQFF; D gene: TRBD2; V gene: TRBV27; clone size: -; J gene: TRBJ2-1
CDR3 DNA: TGTGCCAGCAGCCAAGATCCGAACACTGAAGCTTTCTTT; CDR3 protein: CASSQDPNTEAFF; D gene: -; V gene: TRBV14; clone size: -; J gene: TRBJ1-1
CDR3 DNA: TGCGCCAGCAGCTTGGGCGATATTAACACTGAAGCTTTCTTT; CDR3 protein: CASSLGDINTEAFF; D gene: -; V gene: TRBV5-1; clone size: -; J gene: TRBJ1-1
CDR3 DNA: TGTGCCAGCAGCTTAGGGAGACAGGGTTACAATGAGCAGTTCTTC; CDR3 protein: CASSLGRQGYNEQFF; D gene: TRBD1; V gene: TRBV7-8; clone size: -; J gene: TRBJ2-1
CDR3 DNA: TGTGCCAGTAGTATGGGTTTCTGGACAGACAAAGAGACCCAGTACTTC; CDR3 protein: CASSMGFWTDKETQYF; D gene: -; V gene: TRBV19; clone size: once; J gene: TRBJ2-5
CDR3 DNA: TGTGCCAGCAGCCCTGGCAGGGAGGGAGAGACCCAGTACTTC; CDR3 protein: CASSPGREGETQYF; D gene: TRBD2; V gene: TRBV7-2; clone size: -; J gene: TRBJ2-5
CDR3 DNA: TGTGCCTGGAGTGCGACAGGGGGAAGCTACACCTTC; CDR3 protein: CAWSATGGSYTF; D gene: TRBD1; V gene: TRBV30; clone size: few; J gene: TRBJ1-2
CDR3 DNA: TGTGCCAGCAGCGTCTCCCCTAGGACGGGCTATGGCTACACCTTC; CDR3 protein: CASSVSPRTGYGYTF; D gene: -; V gene: TRBV9; clone size: -; J gene: TRBJ1-2
CDR3 DNA: TGCAGCGTTGTCGTCGGCATTCAGTACTTC; CDR3 protein: CSVVVGIQYF; D gene: -; V gene: TRBV29-1; clone size: few; J gene: TRBJ2-4
CDR3 DNA: TGTGCCAGCAGCGCCCGGGGCTACACCTTC; CDR3 protein: CASSARGYTF; D gene: -; V gene: TRBV5-8; clone size: -; J gene: TRBJ1-2
CDR3 DNA: TGTGCCAGCAAGATCGCAGGACTACGTTACCAAGAGACCCAGTACTTC; CDR3 protein: CASKIAGLRYQETQYF; D gene: -; V gene: TRBV28; clone size: -; J gene: TRBJ2-5
CDR3 DNA: TGCGCCAGCAGCCAAGGGACTAGCGGGGGTCGCTACGAGCAGTACTTC; CDR3 protein: CASSQGTSGGRYEQYF; D gene: TRBD2; V gene: TRBV4-3; clone size: once; J gene: TRBJ2-7
CDR3 DNA: TGTGCCAGCAGCTCGACGACTCCAAACTACGAGCAGTACTTC; CDR3 protein: CASSSTTPNYEQYF; D gene: -; V gene: TRBV5-6; clone size: -; J gene: TRBJ2-7
CDR3 DNA: TGTGCCAGCAGCTCCCGGACAGGGAAAGGCTACGAGCAGTACTTC; CDR3 protein: CASSSRTGKGYEQYF; D gene: TRBD1; V gene: TRBV7-9; clone size: -; J gene: TRBJ2-7
CDR3 DNA: TGTGCCAGCAGCTTAGGGACAGGGACCTACGAGCAGTACTTC; CDR3 protein: CASSLGTGTYEQYF; D gene: TRBD1; V gene: TRBV13; clone size: few; J gene: TRBJ2-7
CDR3 DNA: TGTGCCAGCAGCTTAGGACAGACACAAGAGACCCAGTACTTC; CDR3 protein: CASSLGQTQETQYF; D gene: -; V gene: TRBV7-9; clone size: few; J gene: TRBJ2-5
CDR3 DNA: TGTGCCAGCAGCTTAGACGGGACAGCTGAAGCTTTCTTT; CDR3 protein: CASSLDGTAEAFF; D gene: TRBD1; V gene: TRBV7-2; clone size: -; J gene: TRBJ1-1
CDR3 DNA: TGTGCCAGCAGCTCCGGACAGACTGAAGCTTTCTTT; CDR3 protein: CASSSGQTEAFF; D gene: -; V gene: TRBV7-9; clone size: few; J gene: TRBJ1-1
CDR3 DNA: TGTGCCAGCAGCGAAGGGACAGGGAATGGCTACACCTTC; CDR3 protein: CASSEGTGNGYTF; D gene: TRBD1; V gene: TRBV27; clone size: -; J gene: TRBJ1-2
CDR3 DNA: TGTGCCAGCAGCGTAGGGGACAGCTCCTACGAGCAGTACTTC; CDR3 protein: CASSVGDSSYEQYF; D gene: TRBD1; V gene: TRBV9; clone size: -; J gene: TRBJ2-7
CDR3 DNA: TGCGCCAGCAGCTGGTACACTTGGAGCACAGATACGCAGTATTTT; CDR3 protein: CASSWYTWSTDTQYF; D gene: -; V gene: TRBV5-1; clone size: -; J gene: TRBJ2-3
CDR3 DNA: TGTGCCAGCAGTTTGATTCTAGCGGGGGGTTCCACAGATACGCAGTATTTT; CDR3 protein: CASSLILAGGSTDTQYF; D gene: TRBD2; V gene: TRBV27; clone size: -; J gene: TRBJ2-3